This TCR beta chain was profiled in a study of shared T cell receptors in the human thymus. Germline V CDR1 and CDR2: ENHRY, SYGVKD. This CDR3 spans 17 amino acids. After removal of 0 bases from V and 4 bases from J, the junction contained 10 bases not matched to a gene. Method: immunoSEQ multiplex PCR; TCRdb's copy keeps in-frame clones and lacks some. Of hundreds of thousands of clones listed, over 75% are singletons. This same sample was also part of a study on human thymus T cells. As that study records: The thymus was resected at corrective cardiac surgery. An apparent bias in V and J gene usage was seen in thymic and blood repertoires.

Sequencing input: thymocytes. This clonotype originated in a boy younger than two with a congenital heart defect. The rearrangement uses TRBV10-3 and TRBJ2-5, with 8 bases fitting TRBD1. CDR3 sequence: CAISESLRGRGRETQYF. The DNA for the CDR3 is TGTGCCATCAGTGAGTCTCTCAGGGGGCGAGGTAGAGAGACCCAGTACTTC.